The 4 T cell receptor beta chains in this list originate from one sample, sequenced in a study of shared clonotypes between healthy human individuals. Measured with immunoSEQ multiplex PCR; TCRdb has only the in-frame clones, and not every one. The table shows more than 1 million clones, with 78% occurring only once. Sequenced: memory CD4+ T cells from PBMCs. This sample's subset: CD45RA-negative fraction. These receptors were collected from a man aged 18 to 35 in good health. Some clones in this sample may be carry-over from other donors' samples.

The gene calls are TRBV28 and TRBJ1-2, with D maybe TRBD1 (5 bases). The germline CDR1 and CDR2 sequences are MDHEN and SYDVKM. V lost 7 bases, J lost 4 bases, and 16 bases lay in between. The CDR3 is 14 amino acids. DNA of the CDR3: TGTGCCAGCAATGGGGGATTCGTCTCCTATGGCTACACCTTC. It translates to CASNGGFVSYGYTF.

This chain connects TRBV4-1 to TRBJ2-1; 7 bases line up with TRBD2. There are 15 residues in the CDR3. CDR1 MGHRA and CDR2 YSYEKL come from the germline V gene. The V segment lost 7 bases and the J segment 0 bases; nucleotides outside the gene matches: 6. The CDR3 here is CASKERGDSYNEQFF. The CDR3 coding sequence is TGCGCCAGCAAAGAGCGGGGCGACTCCTACAATGAGCAGTTCTTC.

This chain links TRBV5-1 with TRBJ1-1; D might be TRBD1 (5 bases). This CDR3 comprises 14 residues. The V end was cut by 5 bases, the J end by 1 base, with 12 bases between. Germline V gene sequence: CDR1 SGHRS, CDR2 YFSETQ. In DNA form, the CDR3 reads TGCGCCAGCAGGTGGACACCCGGGAACACTGAAGCTTTCTTT. Protein sequence: CASRWTPGNTEAFF.

The chain uses TRBV6-5 and TRBJ1-2; D possibly corresponds to TRBD1 (5 bases). CDR3 length: 11 residues. Germline CDR1 and CDR2: MNHEY and SVGAGI. V was cut by 11 bases and J by 1 base, with 8 bases left in between. CDR3 in DNA: TGTGCCTCCGGGGGTAACTATGGCTACACCTTC. It specifies CASGGNYGYTF.